This T cell receptor beta chain was sequenced in a study of blood T cell repertoires in COVID-19. Overall study context: Acute and convalescent COVID-19 samples came from the United States, Italy and Spain. T cells, B-cell-depleted T cells, or PBMCs provided the cDNA or gDNA that served as material.

As processed by the authors: Estimation of nucleated cell counts relied on the amplification of reference gene primers. Data came from immunoSEQ multiplex PCR; TCRdb stores just in-frame clones and leaves some out. V and J calls and clone size come straight from that table; D and trimming were deduced from the DNA. The sample lists 150,000 to 180,000 clones, 91% occurring once. Germline lookup yields CDR1 SNHLY and CDR2 FYNNEI. The CDR3 loop spans 15 amino acids. The J segment lost 5 bases and the V segment lost 6 bases, leaving 4 bases of the junction unmatched. Sequencing was done on a sample of peripheral blood. The rearrangement uses TRBV2 and TRBJ2-3; TRBD2 agrees at 14 bases. This TCR came from a man aged 50-59 years with acute or convalescent COVID-19. Here the CDR3 DNA reads TGTGCCAGCAGAGCCGGGACTAGCGGGAGAGATACGCAGTATTTT. Encoded protein: CASRAGTSGRDTQYF.